This entry lists 27 T cell receptor beta chains sequenced from one sample in a study of T cell responses to AZD1222 COVID-19 vaccine. The table came from immunoSEQ multiplex PCR; TCRdb's copy has only in-frame clones and leaves some out. The sample gives about 150,000 clones, 85% to 95% of which show up once; 2.3% is in the top ten. The sequenced sample was peripheral blood, obtained on day 0 of AZD1222 vaccination. The receptors were gathered from an adult in good health.

The chain employs TRBV5-4 and TRBJ1-4; D is ambiguous. The V and J ends lost 1 base and 4 bases respectively, with 8 bases between them. CDR1 and CDR2 from the germline V gene are SGHNT and YYREEE (reference sequence). This CDR3 comprises 14 residues. In DNA form, the CDR3 reads TGTGCCAGCAGCTTGTCATTGGGTAATGAAAAACTGTTTTTT. It is translated as CASSLSLGNEKLFF. The complete variable domain, with remaining parts taken from reference TRBV5-4 and TRBJ1-4, reads ETGVTQSPTHLIKTRGQQVTLRCSSQSGHNTVSWYQQALGQGPQFIFQYYREEENGRGNFPPRFSGLQFPNYSSELNVNALELDDSALYLCASSLSLGNEKLFFGSGTQLSVL.

The chain uses TRBV6-6 and TRBJ2-3; D remains unclear. Trimming stripped 5 bases from V and 3 bases from J, with 6 bases between. The CDR3 is 12 amino acids. Germline lookup yields CDR1 MNHNY and CDR2 SVGAGI (reference sequence). CDR3 sequence: CASSQSTDTQYF. The CDR3 DNA reads as TGTGCCAGCAGTCAGAGTACAGATACGCAGTATTTT.

This chain joins TRBV3-1 (or the pseudogene TRBV3-2) and TRBJ1-3; unclear D gene. The CDR3 extends over 15 amino acids. CDR1 and CDR2 from the germline V gene are LGHDT and YNNKEL (reference sequence). V was trimmed by 2 bases and J by 1 base, leaving 9 bases between them. As DNA, the CDR3 is TGTGCCAGCAGCCAACGGCGACCGTCTGGAAACACCATATATTTT. Translated, it gives CASSQRRPSGNTIYF.

This clone was seen only a few times. The chain combines TRBV6-2 or TRBV6-3 with TRBJ2-7, with 7 bases fitting TRBD2. The V gene end was trimmed by 2 bases and the J gene end by 3 bases; junction bases not matched to a gene: 7. This CDR3 is 15 amino acids long. Germline V lookup: CDR1 MNHEY, CDR2 SVGEGT. The CDR3 region is CASSYRGGLYYEQYF. CDR3 DNA: TGTGCCAGCAGTTACCGTGGGGGACTATACTACGAGCAGTACTTC.

The chain couples TRBV28 to TRBJ1-2; D not resolved. The CDR3 runs 11 residues. Germline-derived CDR1 and CDR2 are MDHEN and SYDVKM. V gave up 9 bases and J gave up 4 bases, with 9 bases separating them. As DNA, the CDR3 is TGTGCCAGTCAAGCCAGCTATGGCTACACCTTC. Its translation is CASQASYGYTF.

The chain uses TRBV6-2 or TRBV6-3 and TRBJ1-2, with 11 nucleotides matching TRBD1. J was trimmed by 5 bases and V by 6 bases; bases with no gene match: 11. The CDR3 consists of 16 residues. Germline-derived CDR1 and CDR2 are MNHEY and SVGEGT. The DNA for the CDR3 is TGTGCCAGCAGCCTACCGGGACAGGGGGTGGGGTATGGCTACACCTTC. As protein: CASSLPGQGVGYGYTF.

V and J are TRBV9 and TRBJ1-6, with 8 nucleotides matching TRBD1. Germline lookup yields CDR1 SGDLS and CDR2 YYNGEE. V dropped 4 bases and J dropped 6; count of bases not matched to a gene: 9. The CDR3 is 16 residues long. CDR3 nucleotides: TGTGCCAGCAGCCTGACCGGGACAGGTTTTAATTCACCCCTCCACTTT. Its translation: CASSLTGTGFNSPLHF.

The V call is TRBV18, the J call TRBJ2-7; D possibly corresponds to TRBD2 (7 bases). CDR3 length: 14 amino acids. The ends were cut back, 5 bases at V and 6 bases at J, with 17 bases in the middle. CDR1 is KGHSH and CDR2 is LQKENI in the germline V gene. The CDR3 sequence is CASSVRGATFEQYF. For the CDR3, the DNA is TGTGCCAGCTCAGTTCGGGGGGCGACGTTCGAGCAGTACTTC.

This chain connects TRBV10-3 to TRBJ2-5; D may be TRBD1 or TRBD2 (6 bases each). Trimming pared 7 bases from V and 5 bases from J, leaving 14 bases between. The V gene's germline CDR1 is ENHRY and CDR2 SYGVKD. This CDR3 is built from 13 residues. CDR3 nucleotide sequence: TGTGCCATCACCTTGGGGGGCCGGGAGACCCAGTACTTC. Protein product: CAITLGGRETQYF.

The rearrangement joins TRBV7-2 to TRBJ1-3; D is possibly TRBD1 (5 bases). With 0 bases removed from V and 5 bases from J, the gap between germline ends came to 5 bases. The CDR3 sequence is 13 residues long. The germline CDR1 and CDR2 sequences are SGHTA and FQGNSA. CDR3: CASSLADRNTIYF. The CDR3 DNA follows: TGTGCCAGCAGCTTAGCGGACAGAAACACCATATATTTT.

The chain carries TRBV5-4 and TRBJ2-7; TRBD1 matches at 10 bases. V dropped 3 bases and J dropped 6; count of bases not matched to a gene: 6. The CDR3 sequence is 14 residues long. The germline V gene has CDR1 SGHNT and CDR2 YYREEE (reference sequence). DNA of the CDR3: TGTGCCAGCAGCTCCGGGACAGGGGAGGGCGAGCAGTACTTC. Its translation: CASSSGTGEGEQYF.

The chain combines TRBV6-2 or TRBV6-3 with TRBJ2-5; TRBD1 might be the D (6 bases). V was shortened by 6 bases and J by 7 bases, with 15 bases between the two germline ends. CDR3 size: 13 residues. Germline-derived CDR1 and CDR2 are MNHEY and SVGEGT. CDR3 coding DNA: TGTGCCAGCAGCCTTGGGGAAGGGGGGACCCAGTACTTC. Amino acids: CASSLGEGGTQYF.

The chain carries TRBV7-8 and TRBJ2-3; D gene uncertain. The CDR3 has 14 amino acids. Germline values: CDR1 SGHVS, CDR2 FQNEAQ. V lost 0 bases and J lost 9, with 13 bases in between. The CDR3 region is CASSLATLRGTQYF. In nucleotides, the CDR3 is TGTGCCAGCAGCTTAGCGACCTTACGCGGCACGCAGTATTTT.

The chain carries TRBV5-1 and TRBJ1-1, with D tentatively TRBD1 (5 bases). Trimming cost V 5 bases and J 3 bases, with 8 bases left between them. Germline V gene data show CDR1 as SGHRS and CDR2 as YFSETQ. The CDR3 has 12 residues. The CDR3 DNA is TGCGCCAGCAGGTGGGGGGACACTGAAGCTTTCTTT. Its translation: CASRWGDTEAFF.

The chain combines TRBV4-1 with TRBJ2-7; D tentatively reads TRBD1 or TRBD2 (5 bases each). CDR1 is MGHRA, CDR2 YSYEKL, per germline. V gave up 0 bases and J gave up 2 bases, with 14 bases separating them. The CDR3 is made up of 16 amino acids. The CDR3 protein is CASSQDEGTIPYEQYF. The CDR3 region has the DNA TGCGCCAGCAGCCAAGACGAGGGGACCATCCCCTACGAGCAGTACTTC.

The J gene is TRBJ1-5, the V gene TRBV6-5; D is unclear. CDR1 is MNHEY, CDR2 SVGAGI, per germline. The V and J ends lost 4 bases and 0 bases respectively, with 10 bases between them. The CDR3 is 15 amino acids. Here the CDR3 reads CASSSLKYSNQPQHF. DNA of the CDR3: TGTGCCAGCAGTTCCCTCAAATATAGCAATCAGCCCCAGCATTTT.

The chain uses TRBV27 and TRBJ2-3; no firm D call. This CDR3 is 12 amino acids long. CDR1 is MNHEY and CDR2 is SMNVEV in the germline V gene (reference sequence). The germline V and J ends were trimmed by 3 bases and 4 bases, with 5 bases remaining between them. Here the CDR3 DNA reads TGTGCCAGCAGTTTTGGGGCAGATACGCAGTATTTT. Residues: CASSFGADTQYF.

V usage is TRBV11-1 and J usage is TRBJ2-7, with a tentative D call TRBD1 (5 bases). The germline V and J ends were trimmed by 2 bases and 1 base, with 15 bases remaining between them. There are 16 residues in the CDR3. Germline V gene sequence: CDR1 SGHAT, CDR2 FQDESV (reference sequence). The CDR3: CASSLTGKTESYEQYF. CDR3 DNA: TGTGCCAGCAGCTTAACGGGCAAGACAGAATCCTACGAGCAGTACTTC.

V and J are TRBV2 and TRBJ1-3; 8 nucleotides match TRBD1. V shed 6 bases, J shed 2 bases, and the junction held 3 bases outside the gene matches. The CDR3 is 14 amino acids. CDR1 and CDR2 from the germline V gene are SNHLY and FYNNEI. CDR3 region: CASRDRGPGNTIYF. Here the CDR3 DNA reads TGTGCCAGCAGAGACAGGGGTCCTGGAAACACCATATATTTT.

V is TRBV6-5 and J is TRBJ2-7, with 8 nucleotides matching TRBD1. The CDR3 has 14 residues. With 6 bases clipped from V and 5 bases from J, the junction kept 9 bases outside the gene matches. Germline assignment: CDR1 MNHEY and CDR2 SVGAGI. The CDR3 loop is CASRETGEVNEQYF. The CDR3 DNA reads as TGTGCCAGCAGGGAGACAGGGGAGGTGAACGAGCAGTACTTC.

The CDR3 region has the DNA TGTGCCAGCAGTGACAGGCAGGCCCACTTGGGAGATACGCAGTATTTT. The encoded protein is CASSDRQAHLGDTQYF. The chain combines TRBV6-1 with TRBJ2-3; D uncertain. The CDR3 loop spans 16 amino acids. Trimming shortened V by 3 bases and J by 5 bases, and 18 bases separated the two germline ends. The germline CDR1 and CDR2 sequences are MNHNS and SASEGT.

The chain recombines TRBV6-5 with TRBJ1-5; 8 bases agree with TRBD1. The length of the CDR3 is 15 residues. Germline V gives CDR1 MNHEY, CDR2 SVGAGI. The V and J ends lost 7 bases and 6 bases, in that order; junction bases with no gene match: 11. The CDR3 spells CASTAGGGIGQPQHF. CDR3 bases: TGTGCCAGCACGGCAGGGGGCGGAATAGGTCAGCCCCAGCATTTT.

The chain uses TRBV7-2 and TRBJ2-3; D unresolved. Germline CDR1 SGHTA, CDR2 FQGNSA. The ends were cut back, 3 bases at V and 4 bases at J, with 11 bases in the middle. This CDR3 has 14 amino acids. CDR3 nucleotides: TGTGCCAGCAGCTTGTTCACGCTATCAGATACGCAGTATTTT. Residues: CASSLFTLSDTQYF.

This clone was observed once. This chain joins TRBV9 and TRBJ2-1; D not certain. The CDR3 contains 18 residues. V gave up 0 bases and J gave up 4 bases, with 20 bases separating them. The germline CDR1 and CDR2 sequences are SGDLS and YYNGEE. In nucleotides, the CDR3 is TGTGCCAGCAGCGTAGTCCCTGGCGGACCCGATGTGTACAATGAGCAGTTCTTC. It yields the protein CASSVVPGGPDVYNEQFF.

The rearrangement links TRBV7-3 to TRBJ2-1; 10 bases map to TRBD1. CDR1 is SGHTA and CDR2 is FQGTGA in the germline V gene. This CDR3 comprises 15 residues. The J segment lost 3 bases and the V segment lost 2 bases, leaving 1 base of the junction unmatched. Written as DNA, the CDR3 is TGTGCCAGCAGCTTAGGGACAGGGGTCTACAATGAGCAGTTCTTC. It specifies CASSLGTGVYNEQFF. The whole variable domain, filled in from reference TRBV7-3 and TRBJ2-1, reads GAGVSQTPSNKVTEKGKYVELRCDPISGHTALYWYRQSLGQGPEFLIYFQGTGAADDSGLPNDRFFAVRPEGSVSTLKIQRTERGDSAVYLCASSLGTGVYNEQFFGPGTRLTVL.

The sample holds a few counts of this clone. This CDR3 is CASSYNRGANEKLFF. CDR3 DNA: TGTGCCAGCTCATACAACAGGGGTGCAAATGAAAAACTGTTTTTT. The V and J genes are TRBV2 and TRBJ1-4; 7 nucleotides align to TRBD1. V shed 8 bases, J shed 5 bases, and the junction held 11 bases outside the gene matches. The germline CDR1 and CDR2 sequences are SNHLY and FYNNEI. This CDR3 comprises 15 residues.

J is TRBJ2-2 and V is TRBV28; either TRBD1 or TRBD2 may supply D (5 bases each). CDR1 and CDR2 from the germline V gene are MDHEN and SYDVKM. V lost 4 bases and J 2 bases, leaving 17 bases between the germline ends. The CDR3 length is 17 residues. Here the CDR3 DNA reads TGTGCCAGCAGTTATCTCAGGGAGTGGACAAACACCGGGGAGCTGTTTTTT. This gives the protein CASSYLREWTNTGELFF.